Below, 12 T cell receptor beta chains from the same sample are listed, as sequenced in a study of cytomegalovirus exposure and HLA in healthy donors (TCRdb year 2017). To prepare the library, the immunoSEQ multiplex PCR assay was applied. A mixture of 60 forward primers for TCR Vbeta segments and 13 reverse primers for TCR Jbeta segments was used in the multiplex PCR. In TCRdb, the immuneACCESS table is reduced to in-frame sequences with V and J assigned. These tables do not hold every clone; where another copy was compared, an unresolved V gene accounts for under half, and the others remain unexplained. The sample's table covers approximately 43,000 clones. The ten largest clones take up under 2% of the sample. The sequenced sample consisted of PBMCs. The receptors were gathered from a young woman in good health and CMV-seronegative.

The gene calls are TRBV19 and TRBJ2-5, with TRBD2 matching over 7 bases. V shed 0 bases, J shed 3 bases, and the junction held 10 bases outside the gene matches. Germline loops: CDR1 LNHDA, CDR2 SQIVND (reference sequence). The CDR3 covers 17 residues. The CDR3, as DNA: TGTGCCAGTAGTATAGATCTGTCAGCGGGATCAGAAGAGACCCAGTACTTC. Protein product: CASSIDLSAGSEETQYF.

The chain uses TRBV30 and TRBJ2-1, with 7 bases that match TRBD2. CDR1 is GTSNPN, CDR2 SVGIG, per germline (reference sequence). V gave up 8 bases and J gave up 1 base; unmatched junction bases: 11. The length of the CDR3 is 15 residues. CDR3 amino acids: CAAELTSKSYNEQFF. CDR3 in DNA: TGTGCCGCCGAATTGACTAGCAAATCCTACAATGAGCAGTTCTTC.

The chain is built from TRBV5-1 and TRBJ2-7; TRBD2 aligns across 9 bases. The CDR3 is made up of 15 amino acids. V shed 0 bases, J shed 2 bases, and the junction held 3 bases outside the gene matches. Germline values: CDR1 SGHRS, CDR2 YFSETQ. The CDR3 bases are TGCGCCAGCAGCTTGGACGCGGGAGGGCCCTACGAGCAGTACTTC. Encoded protein: CASSLDAGGPYEQYF.

The chain is built from TRBV6-1 and TRBJ2-6; D is unresolved. V was pared by 3 bases and J by 6 bases, with 3 bases between. This CDR3 comprises 12 residues. In germline, CDR1 is MNHNS, CDR2 SASEGT. In DNA, the CDR3 is TGTGCCAGCAGTGATCTGGCCAACGTCCTGACTTTC. Its translation: CASSDLANVLTF.

V is TRBV28 and J is TRBJ2-1; D may be TRBD2 (6 bases). The CDR3 is 15 residues long. With 6 bases removed from V and 5 bases from J, the gap between germline ends came to 17 bases. CDR1 and CDR2 from the germline V gene are MDHEN and SYDVKM. CDR3 bases: TGTGCCAGCAGCGGGACTTATCAGGTACACAATGAGCAGTTCTTC. This encodes CASSGTYQVHNEQFF.

This chain links TRBV4-1 with TRBJ2-7, with D hard to call. The CDR3 contains 14 residues. V was shortened by 0 bases and J by 3 bases, with 9 bases between the two germline ends. Germline-derived CDR1 and CDR2 are MGHRA and YSYEKL. CDR3 nucleotide sequence: TGCGCCAGCAGCCAAGATTTACAGTACTACGAGCAGTACTTC. Protein: CASSQDLQYYEQYF.

The rearrangement uses TRBV28 and TRBJ2-1, with D unclear. The CDR3 is 12 amino acids. Germline CDR1 and CDR2: MDHEN and SYDVKM. Trimming removed 7 bases at V and 3 bases at J, with 7 bases between. In DNA form, the CDR3 reads TGTGCCAGCAAAGAGTTCTACAATGAGCAGTTCTTC. It translates to CASKEFYNEQFF.

J is TRBJ1-2 and V is TRBV6-6; TRBD1 matches at 10 bases. Germline values: CDR1 MNHNY, CDR2 SVGAGI (reference sequence). With 6 bases clipped from V and 2 bases from J, the junction kept 3 bases outside the gene matches. The CDR3 is 14 amino acids. The CDR3 nucleotides are TGTGCCAGCAGCGGACAGGGGGTGAACTATGGCTACACCTTC. Translated, it gives CASSGQGVNYGYTF.

The J gene is TRBJ2-7, the V gene TRBV11-3; tentative D call: TRBD1 (6 bases). The V gene lost 7 bases and the J gene lost 7 bases, with 20 bases spanning the gap. Germline CDR1 SGHNT, CDR2 YENEEA. The length of the CDR3 is 14 residues. As DNA, the CDR3 is TGTGCCAGCACCTCCGGGACATCCCCTCGGGAGCAGTACTTC. It specifies CASTSGTSPREQYF.

The V gene is TRBV6-5, the J gene TRBJ1-2; perhaps TRBD1 as D (6 bases). The CDR3 contains 13 residues. Looked up from germline, CDR1 is MNHEY and CDR2 is SVGAGI. V lost 6 bases and J 3 bases, leaving 11 bases between the germline ends. CDR3 nucleotides: TGTGCCAGCAGCGAAACAGGGTACTATGGCTACACCTTC. The encoded protein is CASSETGYYGYTF.

The chain has TRBV29-1 and TRBJ2-7, with D possibly being TRBD2 (6 bases). Trimming took 8 bases from V and 1 from J, leaving 12 bases between them. CDR1 is SQVTM, CDR2 ANQGSEA, per germline. The length of the CDR3 is 12 residues. The CDR3 region is CSSRDSSYEQYF. CDR3 DNA: TGCAGCTCCCGGGACTCATCCTACGAGCAGTACTTC.

J is TRBJ2-7 and V is TRBV19; 8 nucleotides align to TRBD1. The germline V gene has CDR1 LNHDA and CDR2 SQIVND (reference sequence). The CDR3 consists of 13 residues. J lost 7 bases, V lost 5 bases, and 7 bases had no gene match. The CDR3 region is CASSARQGWEQYF. Written as DNA, the CDR3 is TGTGCCAGTAGTGCTCGACAGGGGTGGGAGCAGTACTTC.